This T cell receptor (beta chain) derives from a study of tumor-infiltrating lymphocytes in localized non-small cell lung cancer. Germline-derived CDR1 and CDR2 are MDHEN and SYDVKM. Deletions cut 4 bases from V and 11 bases from J, with 17 bases between. CDR3 size: 13 residues. This table comes from immunoSEQ multiplex PCR, and its TCRdb copy is limited to in-frame clones, with some not included. The profile shows over 10,000 clones, about 70% of them singletons. Sequenced material: uninvolved lung tissue not adjacent to the tumor. The clonotype comes from a human donor with non-small cell lung cancer. V and J are TRBV28 and TRBJ1-1, with D unclear. The CDR3 DNA reads as TGTGCCAGCAGTTCACAACGGCGGGCCGGGGCTTTCTTT. Protein product: CASSSQRRAGAFF.